This T cell receptor beta chain came from a study of blood T cell repertoires in COVID-19. For the study at large: From the United States, Italy and Spain came samples of acute and convalescent COVID-19.

The CDR3 totals 15 residues. In germline, CDR1 is SGHRS, CDR2 YFSETQ. V was clipped by 4 bases and J by 1 base, with 12 bases between them. Clones were sequenced by immunoSEQ multiplex PCR, and TCRdb holds only the in-frame ones, with some missing. The sample contains 400,000 or so clones, approximately 86% of which appear only once. This clonotype was sampled from a human donor in a cohort sampled during active COVID-19. The sample taken for sequencing was peripheral blood. The chain carries TRBV5-1 and TRBJ1-3; a possible D gene is TRBD1 (6 bases). CDR3 region: CASSIQGTSGNTIYF. Here the CDR3 DNA reads TGCGCCAGCAGCATACAGGGTACTTCTGGAAACACCATATATTTT.